Following are 20 T cell receptor beta chains from one sample sequenced in a study of HIV-infected patients and healthy controls. cDNA was made from about 480 ng RNA using alpha and beta constant primers. Separate chain-specific third strand synthesis with multiplexing indices produced the alpha and beta libraries. TCRdb reprocessed the 5' RACE reads with MiXCR, giving one entry per CDR3 protein. This table has about 24,000 distinct CDR3 sequences, roughly 7.9% appearing once. The repertoire came from unfractionated whole blood and reflected all unsorted peripheral T cells. Material: blood. Source of these receptors: an adult in good health.

This clonotype has more than one count but fewer than ten. The rearrangement links TRBV20-1 to TRBJ1-1; 7 nucleotides agree with TRBD1. V trimming: 6 bases; J trimming: 1 base; junction bases outside the gene matches: 8. Germline V gene lookup returns CDR1 DFQATT and CDR2 SNEGSKA (reference sequence). The CDR3 has 14 residues. The CDR3 protein is CSAHTGTANTEAFF. The CDR3 DNA reads TGCAGTGCCCATACCGGGACAGCGAACACTGAAGCTTTCTTT.

This clonotype was observed at least ten times. V is TRBV6-1 and J is TRBJ2-3; D possibly corresponds to TRBD2 (7 bases). Looked up from germline, CDR1 is MNHNS and CDR2 is SASEGT. The CDR3 contains 14 residues. The V and J ends lost 7 bases and 5 bases respectively, with 16 bases between them. The chain's CDR3 is CASNLGEGGDTQYF. The CDR3 coding sequence is TGTGCCAGCAACCTGGGGGAGGGGGGAGATACGCAGTATTTT.

This clonotype counts as medium-sized. The V and J genes are TRBV29-1 and TRBJ1-1; weak D call: TRBD1 (5 bases). Germline V gene lookup returns CDR1 SQVTM and CDR2 ANQGSEA. Trimming left V 6 bases short and J 3 bases short, with 17 bases between. The CDR3 is made up of 14 amino acids. CDR3 in DNA: TGCAGCGTCGCCGATTGGGGGTCCGACACTGAAGCTTTCTTT. Translated, it gives CSVADWGSDTEAFF.

This clonotype was recorded at least ten times. The rearrangement links TRBV6-2 or TRBV6-3 to TRBJ1-1; D not certain. Germline V gives CDR1 MNHEY, CDR2 SVGEGT. There are 14 residues in the CDR3. Trimming removed 2 bases from V and 4 bases from J, with 11 bases in between. CDR3 amino acids: CASSYLLSGTEAFF. In DNA, the CDR3 is TGTGCCAGCAGTTACCTTCTAAGCGGCACTGAAGCTTTCTTT.

This clonotype was observed many times. V gene TRBV20-1 combines with J gene TRBJ2-5; D gene uncertain. Germline CDR1 DFQATT, CDR2 SNEGSKA (reference sequence). The CDR3 is 10 residues long. Deletions cut 6 bases from V and 5 bases from J, with 7 bases between. The CDR3: CSAGKETQYF. CDR3 sequence (DNA): TGCAGTGCGGGGAAGGAGACCCAGTACTTC.

This clonotype came up once. This chain uses TRBV19 with TRBJ1-5; possible D gene TRBD1, 5 bases. The CDR3 is made up of 15 amino acids. Germline V gene data show CDR1 as LNHDA and CDR2 as SQIVND (reference sequence). V was cut by 1 base and J by 0 bases, with 7 bases left in between. CDR3 in DNA: TGTGCCAGTAGTATAGGAGGGACTAGCAATCAGCCCCAGCATTTT. Amino acid sequence: CASSIGGTSNQPQHF.

At least ten counts were recorded for this clonotype. The chain employs TRBV7-2 and TRBJ2-3, with D maybe TRBD1 (5 bases). The germline V gene has CDR1 SGHTA and CDR2 FQGNSA. This CDR3 is 15 amino acids long. Trimming removed 2 bases at V and 4 bases at J, with 13 bases between. The CDR3 DNA reads as TGTGCCAGCAGCTTAAGGGGCTTGGGCGCAGATACGCAGTATTTT. It yields the protein CASSLRGLGADTQYF. The entire variable domain, with the rest obtained from reference TRBV7-2 and TRBJ2-3, is as follows: GAGVSQSPSNKVTEKGKDVELRCDPISGHTALYWYRQSLGQGLEFLIYFQGNSAPDKSGLPSDRFSAERTGGSVSTLTIQRTQQEDSAVYLCASSLRGLGADTQYFGPGTRLTVL.

This clonotype was seen ten or more times. The chain couples TRBV6-1 to TRBJ1-5; D might be TRBD1 (6 bases). Trimming took 4 bases from V and 2 from J, leaving 15 bases between them. Germline V lookup: CDR1 MNHNS, CDR2 SASEGT. CDR3 length: 16 residues. CDR3 DNA: TGTGCCAGCAGTGCGCCGATTGCAGGGGGCAATCAGCCCCAGCATTTT. It codes for CASSAPIAGGNQPQHF.

This rearrangement joins TRBV9 to TRBJ2-7; TRBD1 matches at 8 bases. J lost 6 bases, V lost 4 bases, and 3 bases had no gene match. Germline CDR1 and CDR2: SGDLS and YYNGEE. The CDR3 consists of 12 residues. In DNA form, the CDR3 reads TGTGCCAGCAGCACTACAGGGGGCGAGCAGTACTTC. This codes for CASSTTGGEQYF.

This sequence joins TRBV20-1 and TRBJ1-1, with 10 positions matching TRBD1. The ends lost 3 bases at V and 11 bases at J; junction bases unmatched: 3. CDR3 length: 11 residues. Germline V gene sequence: CDR1 DFQATT, CDR2 SNEGSKA (reference sequence). Written as DNA, the CDR3 is TGCAGTGCTAGCTGGGGACAGGGGGCTTTCTTT. Protein: CSASWGQGAFF.

In its sample, this clonotype was seen a few times. The chain is built from TRBV7-7 and TRBJ2-3, with 9 bases matching TRBD2. The CDR3 is 16 residues long. Germline-derived CDR1 and CDR2 are SSHAT and FNYEAQ (reference sequence). Trimming cost V 5 bases and J 6 bases; bases outside gene matches: 12. The CDR3 DNA follows: TGTGCCAGCAGCCCCCGGATAGCGGGGGTGGGGGATACGCAGTATTTT. Its translation: CASSPRIAGVGDTQYF.

This clonotype was counted many times. The chain links TRBV19 to TRBJ2-2; D is unresolved. Germline CDR1 and CDR2: LNHDA and SQIVND (reference sequence). Trimming left V 5 bases short and J 5 bases short, with 12 bases between. This CDR3 region has 14 residues. This CDR3 reads CASSSRALTGELFF. CDR3 nucleotides: TGTGCCAGTAGTTCAAGGGCACTAACCGGGGAGCTGTTTTTT. The full variable domain, its missing parts supplied by reference TRBV19 and TRBJ2-2, is DGGITQSPKYLFRKEGQNVTLSCEQNLNHDAMYWYRQDPGQGLRLIYYSQIVNDFQKGDIAEGYSVSREKKESFPLTVTSAQKNPTAFYLCASSSRALTGELFFGEGSRLTVL.

The table lists this clonotype with many counts. The chain uses TRBV20-1 and TRBJ1-1; D gene uncertain. Trimming took 5 bases from V and 0 from J, leaving 10 bases between them. There are 13 residues in the CDR3. Germline CDR1 reads DFQATT; CDR2 reads SNEGSKA (reference sequence). CDR3 in DNA: TGCAGTGCTTCGAGGACGGTGAACACTGAAGCTTTCTTT. Amino acid sequence: CSASRTVNTEAFF.

This clonotype came up once. This chain uses TRBV7-9 with TRBJ2-7, with unresolved D. V lost 5 bases and J 5 bases, leaving 13 bases between the germline ends. The CDR3 covers 13 residues. Germline CDR1 SEHNR, CDR2 FQNEAQ (reference sequence). This CDR3 reads CASSPLVGNEQYF. CDR3 DNA: TGTGCCAGCAGCCCACTCGTCGGTAACGAGCAGTACTTC.

This clonotype showed up many times. The chain links TRBV7-6 to TRBJ2-3; 8 bases agree with TRBD2. V lost 4 bases to trimming and J lost 0 bases; unmatched junction nucleotides: 6. The CDR3 contains 16 residues. Germline-derived CDR1 and CDR2 are SGHVS and FNYEAQ. The CDR3 nucleotides are TGTGCCAGCAGCTCCACAGCGGGGGCTAGCACAGATACGCAGTATTTT. This sequence encodes CASSSTAGASTDTQYF.

This clonotype occurred many times. The chain recombines TRBV28 with TRBJ2-2; 11 positions agree with TRBD2. In germline, CDR1 is MDHEN, CDR2 SYDVKM. The CDR3 has 17 residues. Trimming removed 6 bases from V and 3 bases from J; junction bases left unmatched: 9. CDR3 nucleotides: TGTGCCAGCAGACGGACCTTAGCGGGGGGGGACACCGGGGAGCTGTTTTTT. Protein sequence: CASRRTLAGGDTGELFF.

This clonotype was found many times. The chain recombines TRBV15 with TRBJ1-5; 11 positions match TRBD1. CDR1 LNHNV and CDR2 YYDKDF come from the germline V gene (reference sequence). This CDR3 has 13 amino acids. Trimming cost V 9 bases and J 5 bases; bases outside gene matches: 3. In DNA form, the CDR3 reads TGTGCCACGGGACAGGGGGTTGATCAGCCCCAGCATTTT. This codes for CATGQGVDQPQHF.

This clonotype was picked up a small number of times. CDR3 in amino acids: CSAEYRDGYTF. The CDR3 DNA sequence: TGCAGTGCTGAATACAGGGATGGCTACACCTTC. V gene TRBV20-1 combines with J gene TRBJ1-2; perhaps TRBD1 as D (6 bases). In germline, CDR1 is DFQATT, CDR2 SNEGSKA (reference sequence). The CDR3 has 11 amino acids. V lost 5 bases to trimming and J lost 6 bases, with 10 bases between them.

By share, this clonotype ranks as medium-sized. The chain joins TRBV6-6 to TRBJ2-5; either TRBD1 or TRBD2 may supply D (6 bases each). The ends were cut back, 7 bases at V and 5 bases at J, with 17 bases in the middle. In germline, CDR1 is MNHNY, CDR2 SVGAGI (reference sequence). This CDR3 is built from 14 residues. The CDR3 is CASTPERGRETQYF. The CDR3 DNA reads as TGTGCCAGCACCCCCGAGAGGGGGAGGGAGACCCAGTACTTC.

In its sample, this clonotype ranks as medium-sized (0.01 to 0.1%). This chain connects TRBV29-1 to TRBJ1-3, with D perhaps TRBD1 (5 bases). The CDR3 consists of 13 residues. The germline V and J ends were trimmed by 7 bases and 3 bases, with 13 bases remaining between them. Germline CDR1 SQVTM, CDR2 ANQGSEA. The CDR3 here is CSGGRADGNTIYF. Written as DNA, the CDR3 is TGCAGCGGGGGACGGGCGGATGGAAACACCATATATTTT.